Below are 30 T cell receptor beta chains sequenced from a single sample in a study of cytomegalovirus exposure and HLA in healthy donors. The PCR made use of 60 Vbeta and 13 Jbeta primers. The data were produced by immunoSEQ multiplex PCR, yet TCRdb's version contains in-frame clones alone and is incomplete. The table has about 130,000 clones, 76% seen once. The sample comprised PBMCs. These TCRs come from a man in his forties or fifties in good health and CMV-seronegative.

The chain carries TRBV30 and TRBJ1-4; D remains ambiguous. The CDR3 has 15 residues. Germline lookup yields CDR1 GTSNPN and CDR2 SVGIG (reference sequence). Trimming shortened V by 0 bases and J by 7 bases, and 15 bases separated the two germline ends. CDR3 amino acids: CAWSVRGTVGEKLFF. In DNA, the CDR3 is TGTGCCTGGAGTGTAAGAGGAACCGTGGGTGAAAAACTGTTTTTT.

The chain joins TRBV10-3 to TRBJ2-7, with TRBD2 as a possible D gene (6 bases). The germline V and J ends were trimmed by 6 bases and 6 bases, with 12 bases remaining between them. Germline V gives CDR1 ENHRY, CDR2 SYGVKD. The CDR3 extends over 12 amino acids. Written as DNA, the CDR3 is TGTGCCATCAGGGGGGGTGATACCGAGCAGTACTTC. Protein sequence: CAIRGGDTEQYF.

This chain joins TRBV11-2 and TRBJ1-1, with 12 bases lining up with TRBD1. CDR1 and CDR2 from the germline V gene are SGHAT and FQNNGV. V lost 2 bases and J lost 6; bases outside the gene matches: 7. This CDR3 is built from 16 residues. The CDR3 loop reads CASSLTRGTGGPEAFF. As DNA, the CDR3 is TGTGCCAGCAGCTTAACCCGCGGGACAGGGGGCCCTGAAGCTTTCTTT.

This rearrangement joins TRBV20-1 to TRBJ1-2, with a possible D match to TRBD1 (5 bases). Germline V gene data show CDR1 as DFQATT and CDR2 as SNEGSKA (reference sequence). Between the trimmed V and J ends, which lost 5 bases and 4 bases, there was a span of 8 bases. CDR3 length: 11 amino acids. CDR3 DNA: TGCAGTGCTTTTGACAGCTATGGCTACACCTTC. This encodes CSAFDSYGYTF.

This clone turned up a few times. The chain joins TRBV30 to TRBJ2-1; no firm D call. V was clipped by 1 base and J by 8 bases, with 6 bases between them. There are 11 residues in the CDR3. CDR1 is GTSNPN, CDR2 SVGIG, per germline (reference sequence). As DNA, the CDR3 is TGTGCCTGGAGTGGAGTCGATGAGCAGTTCTTC. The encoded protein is CAWSGVDEQFF.

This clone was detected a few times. Here the CDR3 DNA reads TGTGCCAGCAGTGAAGCGAAGGGAGTGAACACTGAAGCTTTCTTT. Translated: CASSEAKGVNTEAFF. This chain uses TRBV2 with TRBJ1-1; the D is unclear. V was trimmed by 0 bases and J by 0 bases, leaving 8 bases between them. Germline V lookup: CDR1 SNHLY, CDR2 FYNNEI. The CDR3 totals 15 residues.

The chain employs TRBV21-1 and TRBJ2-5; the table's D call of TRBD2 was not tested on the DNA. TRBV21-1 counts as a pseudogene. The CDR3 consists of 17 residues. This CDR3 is CASSKGSGGAPQETQYF. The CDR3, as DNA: TGTGCCAGCAGCAAAGGTAGCGGGGGGGCCCCACAAGAGACCCAGTACTTC.

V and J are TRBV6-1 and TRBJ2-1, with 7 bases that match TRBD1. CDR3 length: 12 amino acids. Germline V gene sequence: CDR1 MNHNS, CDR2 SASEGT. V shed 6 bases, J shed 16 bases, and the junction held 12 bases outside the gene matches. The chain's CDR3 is CASRIPTGQLFF. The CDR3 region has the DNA TGTGCCAGCAGAATCCCGACGGGACAGCTCTTCTTC.

The CDR3 DNA sequence: TGTGCCAGCTCAGCATCCCTCGACAGGGTTGCCGGCGGCTACACCTTC. Protein product: CASSASLDRVAGGYTF. V usage is TRBV18 and J usage is TRBJ1-2; 7 bases align to TRBD1. CDR3 length: 16 amino acids. Per the germline V gene, CDR1 is KGHSH and CDR2 is LQKENI. V lost 5 bases to trimming and J lost 8 bases; unmatched junction nucleotides: 17. Full variable domain (rest looked up from reference TRBV18 and TRBJ1-2): NAGVMQNPRHLVRRRGQEARLRCSPMKGHSHVYWYRQLPEEGLKFMVYLQKENIIDESGMPKERFSAEFPKEGPSILRIQQVVRGDSAAYFCASSASLDRVAGGYTFGSGTRLTVV.

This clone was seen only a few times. This CDR3 is CASSLASGQRNEKLFF. As DNA, the CDR3 is TGTGCCAGCAGCTTAGCGTCGGGACAACGGAATGAAAAACTGTTTTTT. The V gene is TRBV7-9, the J gene TRBJ1-4, with D tentatively TRBD1 (6 bases). Germline values: CDR1 SEHNR, CDR2 FQNEAQ (reference sequence). The germline V and J ends were trimmed by 0 bases and 5 bases, with 13 bases remaining between them. This CDR3 region has 16 residues.

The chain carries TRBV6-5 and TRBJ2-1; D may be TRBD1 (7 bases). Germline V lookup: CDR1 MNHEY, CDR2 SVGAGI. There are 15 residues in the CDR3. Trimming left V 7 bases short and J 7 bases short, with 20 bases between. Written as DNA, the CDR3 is TGTGCCAGCACGCTCGGGGCAGGGGGGATGAATGAGCAGTTCTTC. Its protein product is CASTLGAGGMNEQFF.

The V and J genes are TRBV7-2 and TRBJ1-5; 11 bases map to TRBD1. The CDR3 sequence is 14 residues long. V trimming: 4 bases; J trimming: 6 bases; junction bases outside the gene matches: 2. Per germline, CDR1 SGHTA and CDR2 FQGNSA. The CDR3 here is CASSSDRGRQPQHF. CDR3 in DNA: TGTGCCAGCAGCTCGGACAGGGGGCGTCAGCCCCAGCATTTT.

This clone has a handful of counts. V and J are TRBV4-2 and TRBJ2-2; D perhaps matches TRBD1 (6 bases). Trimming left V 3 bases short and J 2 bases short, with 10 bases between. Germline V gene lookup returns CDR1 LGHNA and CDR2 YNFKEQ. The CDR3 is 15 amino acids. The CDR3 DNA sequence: TGTGCCAGCAGCCACCCGGGACAAAACACCGGGGAGCTGTTTTTT. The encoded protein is CASSHPGQNTGELFF.

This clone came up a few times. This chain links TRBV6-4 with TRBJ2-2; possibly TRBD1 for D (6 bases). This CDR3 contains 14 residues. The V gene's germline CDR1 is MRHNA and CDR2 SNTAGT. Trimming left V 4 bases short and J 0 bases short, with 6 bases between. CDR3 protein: CASSGTANTGELFF. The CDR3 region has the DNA TGTGCCAGCAGTGGGACAGCGAACACCGGGGAGCTGTTTTTT.

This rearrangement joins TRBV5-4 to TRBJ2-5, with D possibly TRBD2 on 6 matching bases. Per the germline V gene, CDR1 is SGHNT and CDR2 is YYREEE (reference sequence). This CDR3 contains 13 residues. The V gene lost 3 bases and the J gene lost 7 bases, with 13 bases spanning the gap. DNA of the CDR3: TGTGCCAGCAGCTCCCGTCCCGGGGGGACCCAGTACTTC. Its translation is CASSSRPGGTQYF.

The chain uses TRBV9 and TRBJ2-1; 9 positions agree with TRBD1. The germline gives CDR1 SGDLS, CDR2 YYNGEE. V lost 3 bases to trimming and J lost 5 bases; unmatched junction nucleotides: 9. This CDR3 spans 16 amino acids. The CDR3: CASSDLRDRENNEQFF. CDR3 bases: TGTGCCAGCAGCGATCTCCGGGACAGGGAAAACAATGAGCAGTTCTTC.

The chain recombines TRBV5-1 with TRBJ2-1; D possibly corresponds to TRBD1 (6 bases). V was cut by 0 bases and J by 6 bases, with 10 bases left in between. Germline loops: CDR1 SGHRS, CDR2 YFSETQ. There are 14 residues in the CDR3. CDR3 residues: CASSLGQESNEQFF. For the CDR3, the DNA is TGCGCCAGCAGCTTGGGACAGGAGTCCAATGAGCAGTTCTTC.

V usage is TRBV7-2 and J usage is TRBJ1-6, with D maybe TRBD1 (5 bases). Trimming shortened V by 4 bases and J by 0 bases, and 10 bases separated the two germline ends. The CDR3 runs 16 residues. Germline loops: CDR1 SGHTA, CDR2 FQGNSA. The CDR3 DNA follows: TGTGCCAGCAGCTCCCGGGGGGGCTCCTATAATTCACCCCTCCACTTT. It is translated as CASSSRGGSYNSPLHF.

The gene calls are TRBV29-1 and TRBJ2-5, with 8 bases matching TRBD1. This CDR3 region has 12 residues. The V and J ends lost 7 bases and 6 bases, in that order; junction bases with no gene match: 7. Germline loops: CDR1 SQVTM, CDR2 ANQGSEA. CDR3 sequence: CSADRGAQTQYF. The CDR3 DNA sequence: TGCAGCGCAGACAGGGGCGCACAGACCCAGTACTTC.

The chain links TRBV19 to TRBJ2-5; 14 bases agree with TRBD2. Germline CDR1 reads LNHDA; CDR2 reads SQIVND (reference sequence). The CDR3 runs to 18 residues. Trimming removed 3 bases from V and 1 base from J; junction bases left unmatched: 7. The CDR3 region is CASSMGLAGALFQETQYF. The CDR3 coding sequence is TGTGCCAGTAGTATGGGACTAGCGGGGGCCCTATTCCAAGAGACCCAGTACTTC.

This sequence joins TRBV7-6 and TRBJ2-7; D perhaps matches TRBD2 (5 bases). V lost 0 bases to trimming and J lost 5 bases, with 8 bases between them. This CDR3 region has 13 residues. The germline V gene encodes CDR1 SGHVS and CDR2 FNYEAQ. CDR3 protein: CASSLAGSDEQYF. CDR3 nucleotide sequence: TGTGCCAGCAGCTTAGCAGGGAGCGACGAGCAGTACTTC.

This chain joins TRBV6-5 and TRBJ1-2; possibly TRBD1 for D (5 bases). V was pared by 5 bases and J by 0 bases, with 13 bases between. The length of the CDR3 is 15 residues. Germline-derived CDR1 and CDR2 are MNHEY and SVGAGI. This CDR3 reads CASSTQAEPNYGYTF. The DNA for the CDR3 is TGTGCCAGCAGTACACAGGCAGAACCTAACTATGGCTACACCTTC.

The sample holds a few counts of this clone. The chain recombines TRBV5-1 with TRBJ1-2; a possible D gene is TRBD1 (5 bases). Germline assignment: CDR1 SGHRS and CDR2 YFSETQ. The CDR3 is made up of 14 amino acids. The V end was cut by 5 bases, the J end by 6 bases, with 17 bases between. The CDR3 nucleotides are TGCGCCAGCAGGAACGGGACTTCGCGCCATGGCTACACCTTC. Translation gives CASRNGTSRHGYTF.

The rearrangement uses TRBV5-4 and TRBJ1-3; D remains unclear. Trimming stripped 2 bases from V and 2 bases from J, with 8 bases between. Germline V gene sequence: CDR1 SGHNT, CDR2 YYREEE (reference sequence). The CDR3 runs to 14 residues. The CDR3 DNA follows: TGTGCCAGCAGCTTCCCAGGAACTGGAAACACCATATATTTT. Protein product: CASSFPGTGNTIYF.

CDR3 nucleotides: TGTGCCAGCAGCTCTGGACAGGGGCGGAATTACAATGAGCAGTTCTTC. This sequence encodes CASSSGQGRNYNEQFF. This rearrangement joins TRBV5-8 to TRBJ2-1; 9 bases map to TRBD1. Looked up from germline, CDR1 is SGHTS and CDR2 is YDEGEE. After removal of 3 bases from V and 4 bases from J, the junction contained 8 bases not matched to a gene. This CDR3 has 16 amino acids.

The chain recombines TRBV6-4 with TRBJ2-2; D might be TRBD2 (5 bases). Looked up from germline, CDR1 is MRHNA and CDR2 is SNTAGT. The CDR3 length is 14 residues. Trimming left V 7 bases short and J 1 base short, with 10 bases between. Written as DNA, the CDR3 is TGTGCCAGCAAGCAGGACTGGAACACCGGGGAGCTGTTTTTT. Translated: CASKQDWNTGELFF.

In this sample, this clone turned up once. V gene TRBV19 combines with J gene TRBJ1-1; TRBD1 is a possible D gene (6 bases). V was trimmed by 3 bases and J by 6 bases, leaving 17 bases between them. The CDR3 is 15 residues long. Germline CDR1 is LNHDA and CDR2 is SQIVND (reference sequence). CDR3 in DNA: TGTGCCAGTAGTATGGGGGAGGGGGTTAACCCTGAAGCTTTCTTT. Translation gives CASSMGEGVNPEAFF.

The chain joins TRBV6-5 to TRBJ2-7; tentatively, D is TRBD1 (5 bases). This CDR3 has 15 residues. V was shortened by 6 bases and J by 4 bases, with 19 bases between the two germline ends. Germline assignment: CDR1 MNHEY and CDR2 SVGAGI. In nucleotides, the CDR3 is TGTGCCAGCAGCCCCAGCTGGGGCAGGGATTACGAGCAGTACTTC. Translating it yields CASSPSWGRDYEQYF.

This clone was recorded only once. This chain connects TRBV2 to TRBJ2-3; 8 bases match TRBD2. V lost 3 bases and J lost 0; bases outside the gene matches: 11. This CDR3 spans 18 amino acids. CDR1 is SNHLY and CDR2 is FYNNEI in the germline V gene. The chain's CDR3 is CASSDPRASGPSTDTQYF. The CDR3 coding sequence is TGTGCCAGCAGTGATCCCCGGGCTAGCGGGCCTAGCACAGATACGCAGTATTTT. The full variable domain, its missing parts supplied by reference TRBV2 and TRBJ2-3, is EPEVTQTPSHQVTQMGQEVILRCVPISNHLYFYWYRQILGQKVEFLVSFYNNEISEKSEIFDDQFSVERPDGSNFTLKIRSTKLEDSAMYFCASSDPRASGPSTDTQYFGPGTRLTVL.

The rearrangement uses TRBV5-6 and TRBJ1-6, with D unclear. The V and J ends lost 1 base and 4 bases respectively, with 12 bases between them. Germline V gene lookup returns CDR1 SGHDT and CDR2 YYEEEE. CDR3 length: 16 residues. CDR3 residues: CASSLFAGDYNSPLHF. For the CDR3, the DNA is TGTGCCAGCAGCTTGTTCGCCGGGGATTATAATTCACCCCTCCACTTT.